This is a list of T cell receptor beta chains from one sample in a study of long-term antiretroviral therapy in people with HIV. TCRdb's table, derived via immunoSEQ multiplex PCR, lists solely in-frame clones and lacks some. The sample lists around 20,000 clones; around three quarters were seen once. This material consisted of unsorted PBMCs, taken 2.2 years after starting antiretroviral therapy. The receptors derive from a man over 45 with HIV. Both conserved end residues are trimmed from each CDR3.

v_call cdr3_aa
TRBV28 ASSPSLGGYGYT
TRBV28 ASSRQGSYEQY
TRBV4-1 ASSQASGRADTGELF
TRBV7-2 ASSLALAETQY
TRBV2 ASGRTGNDQPQH
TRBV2 ASSLLGEQF
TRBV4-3 ASSPAGSQETQY
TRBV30 AFEAATSYEQY
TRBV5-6 ASSYRGSEQETQY
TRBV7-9 ASSGPLERMAGANVLT
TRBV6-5 ASSYSRGTAGELF
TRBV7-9 ASSPHLASGSDTQY
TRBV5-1 ASSSRETQY
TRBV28 ASSPQGRGVNEKLF
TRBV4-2 ASSQELVKGNQPQH
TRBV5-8 ASSLYSGTDEQF
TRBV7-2 ASSPLPRDRVLNTGELF
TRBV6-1 ASRRSAANTGELF
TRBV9 ASSPQQGAYEQY
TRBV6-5 ASSSGRTGTQY
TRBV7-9 ATGGGGRTGELF
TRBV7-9 ASSFGGNQPQH
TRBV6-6 ASSTGTGGRNEQF
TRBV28 ASSPWTGTRSEAF
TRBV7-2 ASSLTGGGETQY
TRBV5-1 ASGTGGSSYNEQF
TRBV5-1 ASSGGSGVRSDTQY
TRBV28 ASIPGTPYNEQF